This record covers a single TCR beta chain. The junction does not match germline at one end; this may be a read error. This CDR3 contains 12 residues. CDR1 and CDR2 (germline): SGHRS, YFSETQ. A single record per CDR3 protein comes from TCRdb applying MiXCR to the RT-PCR reads. Of about 680,000 distinct CDR3 sequences in the sample, 11% to 15% were seen once. The clonotype originates from a female donor in good health, serving as a healthy control. This chain joins TRBV5-1 and TRBJ1-2; D gene ambiguous. The sequencing sample was made of memory CD4+ T cells from blood. The DNA for the CDR3 is TGCGCCAGCAGCTTCGACAACTATGGCTACGCCTTC. This sequence encodes CASSFDNYGYAF.